The T cell receptor (beta chain) under discussion was sequenced for a study of post-analysis software for immune sequencing data. In the study overall: The study covered relapsing-remitting, secondary progressive and progressive-relapsing courses of multiple sclerosis. General study results and limits: Under the F measure, samples that were prepared in one batch clustered strongly together. The study found significantly lower normalized Chao1 diversity in multiple sclerosis patients than in controls. Comparison of patients with controls showed about 5 TRBV segments more frequent in patients, TRBV5-6, TRBV5-1 and TRBV20-1 among them.

Worth noting for this clonotype: Its target is not known.

The V gene end was trimmed by 6 bases and the J gene end by 2 bases; junction bases not matched to a gene: 9. Per germline, CDR1 LGHNT and CDR2 FRNRAP. The CDR3 consists of 15 residues. Prepared libraries of TCR beta cDNA carried unique molecular identifiers. It was from roughly 1 to 10 million T cells that about 540,000 cDNA molecules came. MiXCR, applied by TCRdb to the PCR reads, yields one record per CDR3 protein. The sample consists of around 500,000 distinct CDR3 sequences, around 34% of them appearing once. V usage is TRBV12-5 and J usage is TRBJ2-5, with 7 positions matching TRBD2. This receptor was identified in a girl under 18 with multiple sclerosis. Sequencing was carried out using blood. The CDR3 DNA reads TGTGCTAGTGGGGGCCAAGCGGGGAATCAAGAGACCCAGTACTTC. Translating gives CASGGQAGNQETQYF.